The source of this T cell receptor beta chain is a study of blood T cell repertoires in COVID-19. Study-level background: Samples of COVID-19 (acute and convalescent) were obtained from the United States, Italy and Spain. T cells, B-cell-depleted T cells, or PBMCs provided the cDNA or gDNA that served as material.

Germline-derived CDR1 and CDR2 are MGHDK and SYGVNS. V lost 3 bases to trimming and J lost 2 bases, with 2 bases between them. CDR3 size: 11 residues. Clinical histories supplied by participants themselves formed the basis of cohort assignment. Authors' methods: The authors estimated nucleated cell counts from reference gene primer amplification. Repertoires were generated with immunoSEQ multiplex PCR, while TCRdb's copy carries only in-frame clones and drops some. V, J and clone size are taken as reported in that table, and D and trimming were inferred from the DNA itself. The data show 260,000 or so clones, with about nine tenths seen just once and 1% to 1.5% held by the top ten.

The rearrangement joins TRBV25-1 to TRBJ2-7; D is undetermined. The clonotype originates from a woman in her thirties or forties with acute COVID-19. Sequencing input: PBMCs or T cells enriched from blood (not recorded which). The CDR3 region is CASSDTYEQYV. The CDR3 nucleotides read TGTGCCAGCAGTGATACCTACGAGCAGTACGTC.